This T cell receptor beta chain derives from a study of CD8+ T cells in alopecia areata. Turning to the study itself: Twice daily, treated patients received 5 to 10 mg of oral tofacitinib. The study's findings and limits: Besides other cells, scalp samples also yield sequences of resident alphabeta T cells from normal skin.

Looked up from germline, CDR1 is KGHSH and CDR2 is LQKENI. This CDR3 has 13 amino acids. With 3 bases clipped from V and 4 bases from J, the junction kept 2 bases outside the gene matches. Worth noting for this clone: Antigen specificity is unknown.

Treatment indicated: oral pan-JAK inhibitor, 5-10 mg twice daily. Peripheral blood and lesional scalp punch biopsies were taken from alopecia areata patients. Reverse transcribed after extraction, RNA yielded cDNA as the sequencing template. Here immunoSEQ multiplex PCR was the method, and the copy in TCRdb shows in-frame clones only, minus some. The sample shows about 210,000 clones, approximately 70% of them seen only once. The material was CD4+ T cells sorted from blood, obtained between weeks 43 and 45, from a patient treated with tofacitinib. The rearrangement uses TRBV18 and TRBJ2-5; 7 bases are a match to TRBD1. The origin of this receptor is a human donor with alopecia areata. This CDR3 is CASSPTGTETQYF. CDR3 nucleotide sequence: TGTGCCAGCTCACCGACAGGGACAGAGACCCAGTACTTC.